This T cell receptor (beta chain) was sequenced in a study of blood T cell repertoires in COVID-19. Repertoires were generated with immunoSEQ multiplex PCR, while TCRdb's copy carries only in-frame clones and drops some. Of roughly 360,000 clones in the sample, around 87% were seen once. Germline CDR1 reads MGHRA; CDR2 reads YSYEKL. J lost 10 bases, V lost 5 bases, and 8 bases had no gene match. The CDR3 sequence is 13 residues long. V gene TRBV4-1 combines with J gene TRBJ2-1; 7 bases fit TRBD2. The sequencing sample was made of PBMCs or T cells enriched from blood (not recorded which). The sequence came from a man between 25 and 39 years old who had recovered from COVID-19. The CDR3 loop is CASSLPGLDEQFF. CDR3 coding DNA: TGCGCCAGCAGCTTACCCGGACTAGACGAGCAGTTCTTC.